These 30 T cell receptor beta chains were all obtained from the same sample, sequenced in a study of blood T cell repertoires in COVID-19. The table came from immunoSEQ multiplex PCR; TCRdb's copy has only in-frame clones and leaves some out. The repertoire holds some 200,000 clones, with over 80% as singletons. The specimen sequenced was peripheral blood. The receptors come from a woman aged 30 to 39 with COVID-19, enrolled during active disease.

The chain joins TRBV7-9 to TRBJ1-1; D perhaps matches TRBD1 (6 bases). The CDR3 spans 15 residues. V shed 5 bases and J shed 3 bases, with 16 bases lying between them. The V gene's germline CDR1 is SEHNR and CDR2 FQNEAQ (reference sequence). CDR3 DNA sequence: TGTGCCAGCAGCCAGGGGTGGGGCCGCGACACTGAAGCTTTCTTT. Residues: CASSQGWGRDTEAFF.

The chain recombines TRBV6-2 or TRBV6-3 with TRBJ2-7; a possible D gene is TRBD2 (5 bases). V lost 2 bases, J lost 4 bases, and 18 bases lay in between. CDR1 is MNHEY and CDR2 is SVGEGT in the germline V gene. The CDR3 runs 16 residues. The CDR3 nucleotides are TGTGCCAGCAGTTACCCACCGATGGCGGGTATATACGAGCAGTACTTC. Translating it yields CASSYPPMAGIYEQYF.

The chain links TRBV19 to TRBJ2-3; D remains ambiguous. Looked up from germline, CDR1 is LNHDA and CDR2 is SQIVND (reference sequence). The V and J ends lost 10 bases and 5 bases respectively, with 19 bases between them. The CDR3 sequence is 14 residues long. The CDR3 bases are TGTGCCACCAAACAGAGTTCGGCGCAAGATACGCAGTATTTT. Encoded protein: CATKQSSAQDTQYF.

The chain joins TRBV19 to TRBJ2-1; 8 nucleotides align to TRBD2. The CDR3 contains 17 residues. The germline V gene has CDR1 LNHDA and CDR2 SQIVND (reference sequence). Trimming removed 3 bases from V and 2 bases from J; junction bases left unmatched: 9. Here the CDR3 reads CASSIIWAAGAYNEQFF. The CDR3 region has the DNA TGTGCCAGTAGTATCATCTGGGCAGCGGGGGCCTACAATGAGCAGTTCTTC.

The V gene is TRBV30, the J gene TRBJ2-7, with D hard to call. The V end lost 4 bases, the J end lost 0 bases, and 10 bases lay between the germline ends. The germline gives CDR1 GTSNPN, CDR2 SVGIG (reference sequence). The CDR3 covers 13 residues. CDR3 sequence (DNA): TGTGCCTGGAACCTCGGGTCCTCCTACGAGCAGTACTTC. Protein sequence: CAWNLGSSYEQYF.

This chain links TRBV7-6 with TRBJ2-7, with 9 nucleotides matching TRBD2. The CDR3 consists of 15 residues. Germline V gives CDR1 SGHVS, CDR2 FNYEAQ. J lost 2 bases, V lost 5 bases, and 7 bases had no gene match. CDR3 amino acids: CASSPGLAMTYEQYF. As DNA, the CDR3 is TGTGCCAGCAGCCCGGGACTAGCCATGACCTACGAGCAGTACTTC.

CDR3 residues: CASSSRETGWADTQYF. CDR3 DNA sequence: TGTGCCAGCAGCTCCAGGGAGACAGGATGGGCAGATACGCAGTATTTT. The rearrangement uses TRBV5-5 and TRBJ2-3; TRBD1 is a possible D gene (6 bases). The CDR3 is 16 amino acids. Trimming cost V 3 bases and J 4 bases, with 18 bases left between them. Germline CDR1 is SGHKS and CDR2 is YYEKEE (reference sequence).

The J gene is TRBJ1-1, the V gene TRBV19; 7 positions agree with TRBD1. V trimming: 5 bases; J trimming: 0 bases; junction bases outside the gene matches: 9. The CDR3 sequence is 16 residues long. Germline V gives CDR1 LNHDA, CDR2 SQIVND (reference sequence). CDR3 residues: CASSFRQGFMNTEAFF. CDR3 sequence (DNA): TGTGCCAGTAGTTTTAGACAGGGTTTCATGAACACTGAAGCTTTCTTT.

The chain recombines TRBV9 with TRBJ2-7; TRBD1 matches at 7 bases. Unmatched junction bases numbered 10, after V lost 4 bases and J lost 3 bases. In germline, CDR1 is SGDLS, CDR2 YYNGEE. CDR3 length: 15 amino acids. The CDR3 region is CASSPGQGVLYEQYF. The CDR3 coding sequence is TGTGCCAGCAGCCCTGGGCAGGGGGTTCTCTACGAGCAGTACTTC.

This clone was seen once. The V and J genes are TRBV7-9 and TRBJ1-2; 8 bases fit TRBD1. The CDR3 loop spans 16 amino acids. CDR1 and CDR2 from the germline V gene are SEHNR and FQNEAQ (reference sequence). V lost 5 bases to trimming and J lost 0 bases; unmatched junction nucleotides: 8. CDR3 region: CASSPPDREANYGYTF. DNA for the CDR3: TGTGCCAGCAGCCCTCCGGACAGGGAAGCTAACTATGGCTACACCTTC.

This rearrangement joins TRBV6-5 to TRBJ1-3, with no clear D. This CDR3 has 16 amino acids. Germline V gene lookup returns CDR1 MNHEY and CDR2 SVGAGI. The V gene lost 0 bases and the J gene lost 4 bases, with 13 bases spanning the gap. CDR3 sequence: CASSYSRVPIGNTIYF. CDR3 DNA sequence: TGTGCCAGCAGTTACTCGAGGGTTCCGATAGGAAACACCATATATTTT.

The chain is built from TRBV9 and TRBJ2-4, with 8 bases lining up with TRBD2. V shed 4 bases, J shed 6 bases, and the junction held 15 bases outside the gene matches. The CDR3 length is 17 residues. CDR1 and CDR2 from the germline V gene are SGDLS and YYNGEE. In nucleotides, the CDR3 is TGTGCCAGCAGCACCTCCGGGGCGGGGGGAGACCGAAACATTCAGTACTTC. This sequence encodes CASSTSGAGGDRNIQYF.

V gene TRBV10-3 combines with J gene TRBJ2-7; 11 nucleotides align to TRBD2. The CDR3 loop spans 13 amino acids. Germline CDR1 is ENHRY and CDR2 is SYGVKD. V dropped 8 bases and J dropped 4; count of bases not matched to a gene: 4. CDR3 sequence: CAIGTSGSYEQYF. CDR3 nucleotides: TGTGCCATCGGGACTAGCGGTAGTTACGAGCAGTACTTC.

The V call is TRBV5-4, the J call TRBJ1-1; TRBD1 matches 12 bases. The trim removed 4 bases at V and 1 base at J, leaving 14 bases unmatched. CDR1 SGHNT and CDR2 YYREEE come from the germline V gene (reference sequence). This CDR3 has 19 residues. The CDR3 sequence is CASSPGTGGSRQTNTEAFF. Written as DNA, the CDR3 is TGTGCCAGCAGCCCTGGGACAGGGGGCTCAAGGCAGACGAACACTGAAGCTTTCTTT. Drawing the rest from reference TRBV5-4 and TRBJ1-1, the complete variable domain is ETGVTQSPTHLIKTRGQQVTLRCSSQSGHNTVSWYQQALGQGPQFIFQYYREEENGRGNFPPRFSGLQFPNYSSELNVNALELDDSALYLCASSPGTGGSRQTNTEAFFGQGTRLTVV.

This clone was observed a single time. CDR3 in DNA: TGTGCCAGCAGCCCCCTAGCGGAAAGCTCCTACGAGCAGTACTTC. Its protein product is CASSPLAESSYEQYF. The chain uses TRBV4-2 and TRBJ2-7, with 7 bases matching TRBD2. V trimming: 4 bases; J trimming: 0 bases; junction bases outside the gene matches: 6. Germline V lookup: CDR1 LGHNA, CDR2 YNFKEQ. This CDR3 spans 15 amino acids.

DNA for the CDR3: TGTGCCAGCAGTGTGACAAGCTACACCTTC. Its protein product is CASSVTSYTF. This chain joins TRBV6-6 and TRBJ1-2; D is unclear. CDR3 size: 10 residues. Germline V gene lookup returns CDR1 MNHNY and CDR2 SVGAGI (reference sequence). V was trimmed by 5 bases and J by 9 bases, leaving 7 bases between them.

There are a few counts of this clone. This chain joins TRBV24-1 and TRBJ1-2; 9 nucleotides line up with TRBD1. CDR1 is KGHDR, CDR2 SFDVKD, per germline. V shed 3 bases, J shed 3 bases, and the junction held 1 base outside the gene matches. CDR3 length: 14 residues. CDR3 sequence reads: CATSDRDRDYGYTF. CDR3 DNA: TGTGCCACCAGTGATCGGGACAGGGACTATGGCTACACCTTC.

V gene TRBV6-2 or TRBV6-3 combines with J gene TRBJ2-4, with 8 positions matching TRBD1. The CDR3 has 16 amino acids. The germline CDR1 and CDR2 sequences are MNHEY and SVGEGT. The trim removed 7 bases at V and 1 base at J, leaving 9 bases unmatched. The CDR3 sequence: CASTPDREWAKNIQYF. The CDR3 bases are TGTGCCAGCACCCCGGACAGGGAATGGGCCAAAAACATTCAGTACTTC.

V is TRBV5-6 and J is TRBJ1-2; a possible D gene is TRBD1 (5 bases). Per germline, CDR1 SGHDT and CDR2 YYEEEE. Trimming cost V 1 base and J 7 bases, with 14 bases left between them. The CDR3 is made up of 14 amino acids. CDR3: CASSLQGSVGGYTF. CDR3 bases: TGTGCCAGCAGCTTGCAGGGTTCAGTTGGTGGCTACACCTTC.

CDR3 DNA: TGTGCCAGCAGTGACCCCCCCGGTTACGAGCAGTACTTC. It translates to CASSDPPGYEQYF. V gene TRBV25-1 combines with J gene TRBJ2-7; D unresolved. The germline V gene encodes CDR1 MGHDK and CDR2 SYGVNS. V shed 3 bases and J shed 4 bases, with 10 bases lying between them. CDR3 size: 13 residues.

The J gene is TRBJ2-1, the V gene TRBV2, with TRBD1 matching over 7 bases. The CDR3 is 14 amino acids. Trimming cost V 4 bases and J 10 bases; bases outside gene matches: 10. The germline V gene has CDR1 SNHLY and CDR2 FYNNEI. The CDR3, as DNA: TGTGCCAGCAGTGGGGGGACAGAGGTCGGGGAGCAGTTCTTC. It translates to CASSGGTEVGEQFF.

This clone has only a few counts. The V gene is TRBV11-3, the J gene TRBJ2-5, with TRBD2 matching over 11 bases. The CDR3 is 15 residues long. V shed 3 bases, J shed 2 bases, and the junction held 2 bases outside the gene matches. Germline V gene lookup returns CDR1 SGHNT and CDR2 YENEEA. The CDR3 sequence: CASSFGTSGQETQYF. The CDR3 DNA follows: TGTGCCAGCAGCTTTGGGACTAGCGGACAAGAGACCCAGTACTTC.

This clone was counted only a few times. V is TRBV5-8 and J is TRBJ1-6; 7 positions agree with TRBD1. The germline V gene has CDR1 SGHTS and CDR2 YDEGEE. V dropped 4 bases and J dropped 3; count of bases not matched to a gene: 4. The CDR3 consists of 15 residues. CDR3 protein: CASSPGTDYNSPLHF. For the CDR3, the DNA is TGTGCCAGCAGCCCCGGGACAGACTATAATTCACCCCTCCACTTT.

The CDR3 region is CASKGLGGGRNEQFF. The CDR3 bases are TGTGCCAGCAAAGGTCTCGGGGGGGGCCGCAATGAGCAGTTCTTC. V and J are TRBV27 and TRBJ2-1; TRBD2 agrees at 8 bases. Unmatched junction bases numbered 11, after V lost 7 bases and J lost 6 bases. The germline V gene has CDR1 MNHEY and CDR2 SMNVEV (reference sequence). This CDR3 is 15 amino acids long.

The CDR3 here is CASSSEGGTQYF. For the CDR3, the DNA is TGTGCCAGCAGCTCCGAGGGTGGGACCCAGTACTTC. This chain links TRBV7-2 with TRBJ2-5, with D possibly TRBD2 on 5 matching bases. The CDR3 length is 12 residues. The V end was cut by 4 bases, the J end by 7 bases, with 10 bases between. The germline CDR1 and CDR2 sequences are SGHTA and FQGNSA.

This chain joins TRBV7-9 and TRBJ2-4; tentatively, D is TRBD1 (5 bases). The CDR3 is 14 residues long. The germline V gene has CDR1 SEHNR and CDR2 FQNEAQ (reference sequence). V was pared by 4 bases and J by 0 bases, with 7 bases between. The CDR3 loop reads CASSSTVAKNIQYF. CDR3 coding DNA: TGTGCCAGCAGCTCGACAGTAGCCAAAAACATTCAGTACTTC.

This clone has a single count. The rearrangement uses TRBV4-1 and TRBJ2-7, with 9 bases lining up with TRBD2. The V segment lost 7 bases and the J segment 3 bases; nucleotides outside the gene matches: 10. Germline V gives CDR1 MGHRA, CDR2 YSYEKL. The CDR3 has 15 residues. In nucleotides, the CDR3 is TGCGCCAGCACCCATTCCCCTAGCGGGGACTACGAGCAGTACTTC. It encodes CASTHSPSGDYEQYF.

This clone was found once. CDR3 coding DNA: TGTGCCAGCAGTCCCCGCAGGACAGGGGGGGCAGGGGGATACAATGAGCAGTTCTTC. Translation gives CASSPRRTGGAGGYNEQFF. The rearrangement links TRBV27 to TRBJ2-1, with 10 bases fitting TRBD1. Germline V gene lookup returns CDR1 MNHEY and CDR2 SMNVEV (reference sequence). The CDR3 spans 19 residues. Trimming took 5 bases from V and 4 from J; bases not matched to a gene: 17.

The V call is TRBV4-1, the J call TRBJ2-7, with 10 nucleotides matching TRBD1. CDR3 length: 17 residues. J gave up 6 bases and V 3 bases, and 14 bases lay outside the gene matches. From germline, CDR1 is MGHRA and CDR2 YSYEKL. The DNA for the CDR3 is TGCGCCAGCAGCCAGCCGGGACAGGGGTTCACGACGGGCGAGCAGTACTTC. Amino acid sequence: CASSQPGQGFTTGEQYF.

The V and J genes are TRBV19 and TRBJ1-4; no clear D. The CDR3 has 13 residues. Trimming removed 3 bases at V and 7 bases at J, with 9 bases between. From germline, CDR1 is LNHDA and CDR2 SQIVND (reference sequence). The CDR3 is CASSIGFSEKLFF. The CDR3 DNA sequence: TGTGCCAGTAGTATCGGTTTTTCTGAAAAACTGTTTTTT. The full variable domain, in which reference TRBV19 and TRBJ1-4 provide the parts outside the CDR3, is DGGITQSPKYLFRKEGQNVTLSCEQNLNHDAMYWYRQDPGQGLRLIYYSQIVNDFQKGDIAEGYSVSREKKESFPLTVTSAQKNPTAFYLCASSIGFSEKLFFGSGTQLSVL.